What follows are 24 T cell receptor beta chains derived from one specimen sequenced in a study of T cell responses to AZD1222 COVID-19 vaccine. The method was immunoSEQ multiplex PCR; TCRdb's version includes in-frame clones alone and lacks a portion of them. The profile shows roughly 42,000 clones, roughly 88% of them singletons. The starting material was peripheral blood, obtained 28 days after the second dose of the MenACWY control vaccine. All receptors come from an adult who received the MenACWY meningococcal vaccine as a control.

The V gene is TRBV3-1 (or the pseudogene TRBV3-2), the J gene TRBJ2-5; D remains ambiguous. V lost 3 bases, J lost 1 base, and 12 bases lay in between. The CDR3 is made up of 15 amino acids. CDR1 is LGHDT, CDR2 YNNKEL, per germline (reference sequence). For the CDR3, the DNA is TGTGCCAGCAGCCAGAGAGGCGCTATCCAAGAGACCCAGTACTTC. It encodes CASSQRGAIQETQYF.

The chain carries TRBV28 and TRBJ1-1; D is undetermined. Trimming took off 7 bases at V and 0 bases at J, with 18 bases between the two ends. Germline lookup yields CDR1 MDHEN and CDR2 SYDVKM. The CDR3 runs 16 residues. The CDR3 bases are TGTGCCAGCACCTCCCCCTGGGAACAGATGAACACTGAAGCTTTCTTT. Its protein is CASTSPWEQMNTEAFF.

The rearrangement uses TRBV19 and TRBJ1-1, with 7 bases lining up with TRBD1. CDR3 size: 14 residues. V gave up 5 bases and J gave up 5 bases; unmatched junction bases: 8. Germline V gene sequence: CDR1 LNHDA, CDR2 SQIVND (reference sequence). The CDR3 region has the DNA TGTGCCAGTAGTGGGACAGCAGTAGGGACTGAAGCTTTCTTT. Its protein is CASSGTAVGTEAFF. Combining the CDR3 with reference TRBV19 and TRBJ1-1 gives the whole variable domain DGGITQSPKYLFRKEGQNVTLSCEQNLNHDAMYWYRQDPGQGLRLIYYSQIVNDFQKGDIAEGYSVSREKKESFPLTVTSAQKNPTAFYLCASSGTAVGTEAFFGQGTRLTVV.

V is TRBV5-4 and J is TRBJ2-7, with 7 bases lining up with TRBD2. Per the germline V gene, CDR1 is SGHNT and CDR2 is YYREEE (reference sequence). CDR3 size: 16 residues. V shed 4 bases, J shed 2 bases, and the junction held 12 bases outside the gene matches. CDR3: CASSPRPGGGTYEQYF. The CDR3 coding sequence is TGTGCCAGCAGCCCCCGTCCGGGAGGTGGCACCTACGAGCAGTACTTC.

The gene calls are TRBV5-1 and TRBJ2-5; 11 positions match TRBD1. CDR3 length equals 15 residues. Germline CDR1 and CDR2: SGHRS and YFSETQ. Germline trimming cut 3 bases from V and 0 bases from J; bases unmatched to any gene: 1. Here the CDR3 reads CASSWTGGHQETQYF. CDR3 nucleotide sequence: TGCGCCAGCAGCTGGACAGGGGGCCACCAAGAGACCCAGTACTTC.

The count of this clone is one. The V call is TRBV4-1, the J call TRBJ2-7; perhaps TRBD1 as D (5 bases). Germline lookup yields CDR1 MGHRA and CDR2 YSYEKL. The CDR3 sequence is 13 residues long. Deletions cut 0 bases from V and 9 bases from J, with 12 bases between. This chain's CDR3 is CASSQEGARGQYF. CDR3 nucleotides: TGCGCCAGCAGCCAAGAAGGGGCCCGCGGGCAGTACTTC.

V and J are TRBV30 and TRBJ1-5, with a weak D call TRBD1 (6 bases). There are 14 residues in the CDR3. The germline V and J ends were trimmed by 3 bases and 5 bases, with 14 bases remaining between them. Looked up from germline, CDR1 is GTSNPN and CDR2 is SVGIG (reference sequence). The CDR3 protein is CAWSGPGDYQPQHF. DNA for the CDR3: TGTGCCTGGAGCGGTCCAGGGGATTATCAGCCCCAGCATTTT. The variable domain in full, with the rest retrieved from reference TRBV30 and TRBJ1-5, is SQTIHQWPATLVQPVGSPLSLECTVEGTSNPNLYWYRQAAGRGLQLLFYSVGIGQISSEVPQNLSASRPQDRQFILSSKKLLLSDSGFYLCAWSGPGDYQPQHFGDGTRLSIL.

V gene TRBV6-2 or TRBV6-3 combines with J gene TRBJ1-5; D might be TRBD1 (5 bases). CDR3 length: 20 amino acids. The germline V and J ends were trimmed by 4 bases and 6 bases, with 31 bases remaining between them. Per germline, CDR1 MNHEY and CDR2 SVGEGT. CDR3 sequence reads: CASSFPRGAERNKVGQPQHF. In nucleotides, the CDR3 is TGTGCCAGCAGTTTTCCGCGAGGGGCGGAGAGAAATAAGGTGGGTCAGCCCCAGCATTTT.

The rearrangement links TRBV7-3 to TRBJ2-7, with D perhaps TRBD2 (5 bases). Germline V gives CDR1 SGHTA, CDR2 FQGTGA. Trimming took off 2 bases at V and 4 bases at J, with 15 bases between the two ends. The CDR3 is made up of 15 amino acids. CDR3 in amino acids: CASSLGLAPRYEQYF. The CDR3 coding sequence is TGTGCCAGCAGCTTAGGGCTAGCCCCTCGATACGAGCAGTACTTC.

The chain couples TRBV10-1 to TRBJ2-1, with D uncertain. The germline V gene has CDR1 WNHNN and CDR2 SYGVQD (reference sequence). Between the trimmed V and J ends, which lost 8 bases and 0 bases, there was a span of 11 bases. The CDR3 length is 14 residues. CDR3 nucleotide sequence: TGCGCCAGCGAACTGCCCTACTCCTACAATGAGCAGTTCTTC. Encoded protein: CASELPYSYNEQFF.

The sample holds one count of this clone. The rearrangement joins TRBV10-1 to TRBJ2-3; the D gene could be TRBD1 or TRBD2 (5 bases each). Germline V gives CDR1 WNHNN, CDR2 SYGVQD (reference sequence). This CDR3 is 15 amino acids long. Trimming removed 3 bases from V and 7 bases from J, with 17 bases in between. CDR3 in amino acids: CASSDSGTPLNTQYF. As DNA, the CDR3 is TGCGCCAGCAGTGACTCCGGGACCCCCTTGAATACGCAGTATTTT.

This clone was counted a few times. The chain employs TRBV6-5 and TRBJ1-3; D might be TRBD1 (5 bases). Trimming took 5 bases from V and 8 from J, leaving 10 bases between them. Germline assignment: CDR1 MNHEY and CDR2 SVGAGI. The CDR3 totals 12 residues. CDR3 protein: CASSQGTHTIYF. The CDR3 bases are TGTGCCAGCAGTCAGGGTACCCACACCATATATTTT.

V gene TRBV23-1 combines with J gene TRBJ2-4, with a weak D call TRBD1 (5 bases). TRBV23-1 is treated as an ORF (open reading frame) with a function not yet certain. There are 16 residues in the CDR3. Trimming shortened V by 10 bases and J by 0 bases, and 19 bases separated the two germline ends. The CDR3 region has the DNA TGCGCCACCAGGGCATGCTACATCCAAGCCAAAAACATTCAGTACTTC. Translated: CATRACYIQAKNIQYF.

The chain combines TRBV5-5 with TRBJ2-1, with 7 bases that match TRBD1. The length of the CDR3 is 14 residues. Germline V CDR1 and CDR2: SGHKS, YYEKEE (reference sequence). J lost 3 bases, V lost 4 bases, and 4 bases had no gene match. CDR3 sequence (DNA): TGTGCCAGCAGCGACAGGGTACTCTACAATGAGCAGTTCTTC. Residues: CASSDRVLYNEQFF.

This rearrangement joins TRBV5-1 to TRBJ1-2, with 7 nucleotides matching TRBD1. The V segment lost 0 bases and the J segment 6 bases; nucleotides outside the gene matches: 8. Germline values: CDR1 SGHRS, CDR2 YFSETQ. The length of the CDR3 is 15 residues. In nucleotides, the CDR3 is TGCGCCAGCAGCTTGGCCGGGAAGGGGGCCGATGGCTACACCTTC. Translated: CASSLAGKGADGYTF.

This clone was detected only a few times. The chain joins TRBV13 to TRBJ2-6, with a possible D match to TRBD1 (6 bases). The CDR3 spans 17 residues. Germline lookup yields CDR1 PRHDT and CDR2 FYEKMQ (reference sequence). Trimming removed 1 base at V and 0 bases at J, with 10 bases between. CDR3 residues: CASSLETGLSGANVLTF. The CDR3 coding sequence is TGTGCCAGCAGCTTAGAGACAGGACTCTCTGGGGCCAACGTCCTGACTTTC.

V usage is TRBV2 and J usage is TRBJ2-6; no reliable D call. Per germline, CDR1 SNHLY and CDR2 FYNNEI. This CDR3 has 12 amino acids. V was clipped by 5 bases and J by 4 bases, with 3 bases between them. CDR3: CASSYGANVLTF. The CDR3 DNA follows: TGTGCCAGCAGTTACGGGGCCAACGTCCTGACTTTC. Drawing the rest from reference TRBV2 and TRBJ2-6, the complete variable domain is EPEVTQTPSHQVTQMGQEVILRCVPISNHLYFYWYRQILGQKVEFLVSFYNNEISEKSEIFDDQFSVERPDGSNFTLKIRSTKLEDSAMYFCASSYGANVLTFGAGSRLTVL.

V usage is TRBV21-1 and J usage is TRBJ2-3; TRBD2 is the table's D call and was not checked against the DNA. TRBV21-1 is a pseudogene locus. This CDR3 contains 13 residues. The CDR3 DNA is TGTGCCAGCAGCCTAGAGTCTTCAGATACGCAGTATTTT. Its translation: CASSLESSDTQYF.

This chain links TRBV18 with TRBJ2-1, with TRBD2 identical over 9 bases. CDR3 length equals 15 residues. J was trimmed by 2 bases and V by 10 bases; bases with no gene match: 9. Germline V lookup: CDR1 KGHSH, CDR2 LQKENI. The CDR3 nucleotides read TGTGCCACGACCCCGCGGGGGGGGGCCTACAATGAGCAGTTCTTC. This sequence encodes CATTPRGGAYNEQFF.

The chain links TRBV3-1 (or the pseudogene TRBV3-2) to TRBJ2-3; weak D call: TRBD2 (6 bases). Germline lookup yields CDR1 LGHDT and CDR2 YNNKEL (reference sequence). V was cut by 3 bases and J by 1 base, with 17 bases left in between. This CDR3 has 17 residues. The CDR3 region is CASSHGSGFYRTDTQYF. The CDR3 bases are TGTGCCAGCAGCCATGGGAGCGGGTTTTACCGCACAGATACGCAGTATTTT.

J is TRBJ2-2 and V is TRBV5-1; 13 nucleotides align to TRBD2. Trimming at V came to 2 bases and at J to 5 bases, leaving 3 bases not matched to a gene. The CDR3 contains 16 residues. In germline, CDR1 is SGHRS, CDR2 YFSETQ. The CDR3 DNA sequence: TGCGCCAGCAGCTTCACTAGCGGGAGGGCAACCGGGGAGCTGTTTTTT. Protein product: CASSFTSGRATGELFF.

The V call is TRBV18, the J call TRBJ2-5; 9 positions agree with TRBD1. V was clipped by 4 bases and J by 5 bases; unmatched bases: 8. The CDR3 loop spans 15 amino acids. The germline gives CDR1 KGHSH, CDR2 LQKENI. Here the CDR3 reads CASSLGQGRLETQYF. CDR3 DNA: TGTGCCAGCTCACTAGGACAGGGGAGGCTGGAGACCCAGTACTTC.

V usage is TRBV19 and J usage is TRBJ1-4; 9 bases match TRBD1. With V trimmed by 7 bases and J by 6 bases, 3 bases remained unmatched. Germline CDR1 and CDR2: LNHDA and SQIVND (reference sequence). This CDR3 has 13 amino acids. This chain's CDR3 is CASKGQGDEKLFF. CDR3 in DNA: TGTGCCAGTAAGGGACAGGGAGATGAAAAACTGTTTTTT.

The chain uses TRBV5-4 and TRBJ2-7, with 7 bases identical to TRBD1. The CDR3 is 14 residues long. J lost 6 bases, V lost 5 bases, and 11 bases had no gene match. Per the germline V gene, CDR1 is SGHNT and CDR2 is YYREEE (reference sequence). CDR3 nucleotide sequence: TGTGCCAGCAGTTCCGAATCACAGGGGAGCGAGCAGTACTTC. Amino acids: CASSSESQGSEQYF.